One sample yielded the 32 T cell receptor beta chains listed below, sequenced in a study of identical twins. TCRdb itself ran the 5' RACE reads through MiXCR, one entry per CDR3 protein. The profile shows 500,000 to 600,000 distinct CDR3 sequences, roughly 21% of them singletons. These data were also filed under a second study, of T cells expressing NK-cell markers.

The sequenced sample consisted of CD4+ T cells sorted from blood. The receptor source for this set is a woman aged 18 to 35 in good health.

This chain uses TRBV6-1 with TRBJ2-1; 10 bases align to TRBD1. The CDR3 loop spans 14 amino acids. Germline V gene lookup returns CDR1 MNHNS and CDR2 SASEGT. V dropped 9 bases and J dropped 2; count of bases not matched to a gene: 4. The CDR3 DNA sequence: TGTGCCAGTAACGACAGGGGGCCCTACAATGAGCAGTTCTTC. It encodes CASNDRGPYNEQFF.

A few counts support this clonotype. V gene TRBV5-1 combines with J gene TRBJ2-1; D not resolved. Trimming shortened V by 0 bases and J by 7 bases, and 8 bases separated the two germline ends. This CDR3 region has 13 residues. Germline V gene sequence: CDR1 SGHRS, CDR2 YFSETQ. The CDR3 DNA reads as TGCGCCAGCAGCTTGGGTCCTAAGAATGAGCAGTTCTTC. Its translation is CASSLGPKNEQFF. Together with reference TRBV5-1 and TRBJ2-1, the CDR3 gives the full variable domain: KAGVTQTPRYLIKTRGQQVTLSCSPISGHRSVSWYQQTPGQGLQFLFEYFSETQRNKGNFPGRFSGRQFSNSRSEMNVSTLELGDSALYLCASSLGPKNEQFFGPGTRLTVL.

The CDR3 is CASSLTTGREREAFF. The CDR3 DNA follows: TGCGCCAGCAGCTTAACGACGGGCCGAGAACGTGAAGCTTTCTTT. The chain carries TRBV5-1 and TRBJ1-1; D not certain. Germline V lookup: CDR1 SGHRS, CDR2 YFSETQ. The V gene lost 2 bases and the J gene lost 7 bases, with 18 bases spanning the gap. The CDR3 consists of 15 residues.

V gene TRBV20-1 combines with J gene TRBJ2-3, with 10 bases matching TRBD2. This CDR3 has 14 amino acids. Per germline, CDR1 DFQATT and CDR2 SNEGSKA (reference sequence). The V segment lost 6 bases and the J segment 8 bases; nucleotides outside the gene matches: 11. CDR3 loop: CSATLAGGVFTQYF. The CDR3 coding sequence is TGCAGTGCCACCTTAGCGGGAGGAGTATTTACGCAGTATTTT.

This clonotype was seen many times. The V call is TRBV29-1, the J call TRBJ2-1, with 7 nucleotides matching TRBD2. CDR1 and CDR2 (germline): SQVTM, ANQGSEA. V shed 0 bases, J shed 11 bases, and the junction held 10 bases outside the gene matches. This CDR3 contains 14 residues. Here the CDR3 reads CSVEESGGWGKQFF. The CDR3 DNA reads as TGCAGCGTTGAAGAATCGGGGGGTTGGGGAAAGCAGTTCTTC.

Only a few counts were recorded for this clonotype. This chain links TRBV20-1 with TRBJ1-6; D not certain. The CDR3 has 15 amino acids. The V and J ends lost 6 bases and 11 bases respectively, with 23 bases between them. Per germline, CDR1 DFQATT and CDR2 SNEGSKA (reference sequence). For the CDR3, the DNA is TGCAGTGCCACGCGGATTACAGCCGCGTGGACACCCCTCCACTTT. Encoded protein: CSATRITAAWTPLHF.

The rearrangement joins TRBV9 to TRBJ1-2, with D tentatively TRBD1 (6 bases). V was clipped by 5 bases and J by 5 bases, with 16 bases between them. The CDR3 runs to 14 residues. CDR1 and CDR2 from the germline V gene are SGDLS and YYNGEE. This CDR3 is CASSRERGEYGYTF. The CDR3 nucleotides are TGTGCCAGCAGTAGAGAAAGGGGGGAATATGGCTACACCTTC.

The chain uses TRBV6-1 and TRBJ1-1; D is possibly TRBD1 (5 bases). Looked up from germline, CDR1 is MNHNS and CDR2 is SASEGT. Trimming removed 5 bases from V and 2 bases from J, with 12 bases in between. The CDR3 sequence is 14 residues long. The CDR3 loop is CASSPDSYNTEAFF. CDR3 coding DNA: TGTGCCAGCAGTCCCGACAGTTACAACACTGAAGCTTTCTTT.

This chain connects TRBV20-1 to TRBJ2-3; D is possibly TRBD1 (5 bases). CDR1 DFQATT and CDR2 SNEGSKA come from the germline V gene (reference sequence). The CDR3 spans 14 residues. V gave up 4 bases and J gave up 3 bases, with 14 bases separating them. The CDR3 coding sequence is TGCAGTGCTAAGGGGCTAGTGTGGACAGATACGCAGTATTTT. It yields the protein CSAKGLVWTDTQYF.

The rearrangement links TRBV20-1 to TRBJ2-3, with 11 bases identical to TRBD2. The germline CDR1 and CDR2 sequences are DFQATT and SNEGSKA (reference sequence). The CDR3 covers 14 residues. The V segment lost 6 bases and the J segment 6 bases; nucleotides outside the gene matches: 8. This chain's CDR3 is CSAKLAGVRDTQYF. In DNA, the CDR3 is TGCAGTGCCAAACTAGCGGGAGTTCGCGATACGCAGTATTTT.

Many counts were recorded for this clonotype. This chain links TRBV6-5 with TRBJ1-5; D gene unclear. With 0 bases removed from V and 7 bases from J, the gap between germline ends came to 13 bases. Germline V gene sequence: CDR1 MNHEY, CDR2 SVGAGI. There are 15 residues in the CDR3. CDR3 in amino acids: CASSYSRVGGQPQHF. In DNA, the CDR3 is TGTGCCAGCAGTTACTCGAGGGTTGGCGGACAGCCCCAGCATTTT.

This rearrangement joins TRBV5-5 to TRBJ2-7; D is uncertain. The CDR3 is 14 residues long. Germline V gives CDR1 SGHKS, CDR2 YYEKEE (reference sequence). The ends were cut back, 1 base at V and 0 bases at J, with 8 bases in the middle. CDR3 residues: CASSLTAHSYEQYF. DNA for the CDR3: TGTGCCAGCAGCTTGACAGCGCACTCCTACGAGCAGTACTTC.

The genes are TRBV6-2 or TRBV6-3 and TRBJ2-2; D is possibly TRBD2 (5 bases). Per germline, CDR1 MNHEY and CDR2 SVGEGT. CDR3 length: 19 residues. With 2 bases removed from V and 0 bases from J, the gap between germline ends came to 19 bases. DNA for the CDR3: TGTGCCAGCAGTTACCCCTCGGCGGGTAGCCGTGCGAACACCGGGGAGCTGTTTTTT. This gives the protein CASSYPSAGSRANTGELFF.

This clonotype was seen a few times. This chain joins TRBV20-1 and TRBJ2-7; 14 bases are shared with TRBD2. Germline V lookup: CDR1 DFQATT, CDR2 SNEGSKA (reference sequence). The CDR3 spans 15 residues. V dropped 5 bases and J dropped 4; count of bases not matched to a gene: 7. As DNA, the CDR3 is TGCAGTGCTCCGGGACTAGCGGGAGTGGGTTACGAGCAGTACTTC. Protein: CSAPGLAGVGYEQYF.

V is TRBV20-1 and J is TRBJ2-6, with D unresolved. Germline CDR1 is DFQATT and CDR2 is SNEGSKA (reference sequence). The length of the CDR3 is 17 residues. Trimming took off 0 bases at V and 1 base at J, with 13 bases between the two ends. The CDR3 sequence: CSARDTPTLSGANVLTF. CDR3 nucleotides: TGCAGTGCTAGAGACACCCCGACCCTTTCTGGGGCCAACGTCCTGACTTTC.

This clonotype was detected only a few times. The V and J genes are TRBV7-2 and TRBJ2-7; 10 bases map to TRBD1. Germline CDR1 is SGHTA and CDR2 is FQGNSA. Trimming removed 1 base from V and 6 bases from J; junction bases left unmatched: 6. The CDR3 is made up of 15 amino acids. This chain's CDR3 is CASSLVGTGVLEQYF. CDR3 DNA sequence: TGTGCCAGCAGCTTAGTCGGGACAGGGGTCCTCGAGCAGTACTTC. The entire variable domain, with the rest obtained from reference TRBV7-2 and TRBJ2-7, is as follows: GAGVSQSPSNKVTEKGKDVELRCDPISGHTALYWYRQSLGQGLEFLIYFQGNSAPDKSGLPSDRFSAERTGGSVSTLTIQRTQQEDSAVYLCASSLVGTGVLEQYFGPGTRLTVT.

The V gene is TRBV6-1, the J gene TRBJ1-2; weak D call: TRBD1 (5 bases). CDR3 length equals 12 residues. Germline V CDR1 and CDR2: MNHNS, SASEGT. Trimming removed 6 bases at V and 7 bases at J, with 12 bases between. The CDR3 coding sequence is TGTGCCAGCAGGCCAAGCGGGGCTGGCTACACCTTC. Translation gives CASRPSGAGYTF.

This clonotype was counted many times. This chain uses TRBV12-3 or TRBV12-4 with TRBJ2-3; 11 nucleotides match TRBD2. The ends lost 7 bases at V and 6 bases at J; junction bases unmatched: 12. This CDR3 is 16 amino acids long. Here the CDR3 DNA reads TGTGCCAGCACCCTAGGTCTGCTAGCGGGGGGCGATACGCAGTATTTT. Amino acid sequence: CASTLGLLAGGDTQYF.

The CDR3 protein is CASSYWRGWGNEQFF. The DNA of the CDR3 is TGTGCCAGCAGTTACTGGCGGGGGTGGGGCAATGAGCAGTTCTTC. This sequence joins TRBV6-2 or TRBV6-3 and TRBJ2-1; TRBD2 agrees at 7 bases. The CDR3 runs 15 residues. The junction had 6 bases not matched to a gene; V was cut back by 1 base and J by 6 bases. Germline V gene data show CDR1 as MNHEY and CDR2 as SVGEGT.

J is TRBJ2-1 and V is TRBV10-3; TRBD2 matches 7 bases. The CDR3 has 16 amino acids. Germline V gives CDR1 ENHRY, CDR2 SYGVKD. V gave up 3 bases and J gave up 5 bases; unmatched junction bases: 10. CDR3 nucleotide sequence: TGTGCCATCAGTGATACTCGGGCCGGGGGGAACAATGAGCAGTTCTTC. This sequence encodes CAISDTRAGGNNEQFF.

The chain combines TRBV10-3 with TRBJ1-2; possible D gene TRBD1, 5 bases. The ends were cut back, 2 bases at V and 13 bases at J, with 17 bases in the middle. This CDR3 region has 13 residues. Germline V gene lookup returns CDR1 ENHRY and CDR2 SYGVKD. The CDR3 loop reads CAISEGAPTDFTF. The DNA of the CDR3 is TGTGCCATCAGTGAGGGGGCCCCGACAGATTTCACCTTC.

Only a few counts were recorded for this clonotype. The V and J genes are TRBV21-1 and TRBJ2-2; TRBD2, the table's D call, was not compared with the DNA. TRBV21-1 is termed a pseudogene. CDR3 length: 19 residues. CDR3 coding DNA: TGTGCCAGCAGCAAGGACGTGACTAGCGGTTGCACGAACACCGGGGAGCTGTTTTTT. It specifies CASSKDVTSGCTNTGELFF.

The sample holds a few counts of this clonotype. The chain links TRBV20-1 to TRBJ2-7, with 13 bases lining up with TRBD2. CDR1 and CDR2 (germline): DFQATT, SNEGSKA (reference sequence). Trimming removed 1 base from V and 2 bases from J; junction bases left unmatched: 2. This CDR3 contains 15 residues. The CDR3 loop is CSARVGTSGAYEQYF. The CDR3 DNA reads TGCAGTGCTAGAGTAGGGACTAGCGGGGCCTACGAGCAGTACTTC.

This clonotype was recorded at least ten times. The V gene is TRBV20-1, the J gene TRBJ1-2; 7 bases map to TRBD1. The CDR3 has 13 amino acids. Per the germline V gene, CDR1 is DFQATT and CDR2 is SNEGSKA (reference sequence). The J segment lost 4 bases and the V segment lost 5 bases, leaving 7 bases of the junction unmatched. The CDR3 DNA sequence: TGCAGTGCTTCTTCGCAGGGGGGCTATGGCTACACCTTC. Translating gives CSASSQGGYGYTF.

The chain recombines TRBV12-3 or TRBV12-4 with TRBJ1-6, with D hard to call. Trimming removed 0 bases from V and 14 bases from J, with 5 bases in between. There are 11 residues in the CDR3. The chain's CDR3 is CASSLASALHF. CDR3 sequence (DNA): TGTGCCAGCAGTTTAGCGAGCGCCCTCCACTTT.

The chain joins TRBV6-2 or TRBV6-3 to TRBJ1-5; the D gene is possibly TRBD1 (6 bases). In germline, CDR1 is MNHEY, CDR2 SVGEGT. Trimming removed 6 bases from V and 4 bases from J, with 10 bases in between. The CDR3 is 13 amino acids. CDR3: CASSNRVNQPQHF. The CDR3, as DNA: TGTGCCAGCAGCAACAGGGTTAATCAGCCCCAGCATTTT.

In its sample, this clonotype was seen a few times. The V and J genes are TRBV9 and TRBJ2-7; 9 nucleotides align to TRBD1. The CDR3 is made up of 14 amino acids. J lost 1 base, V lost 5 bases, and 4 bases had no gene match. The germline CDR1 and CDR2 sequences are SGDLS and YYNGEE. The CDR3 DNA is TGTGCCAGCAGTCACGGACAGGGGTCCTACGAGCAGTACTTC. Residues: CASSHGQGSYEQYF.

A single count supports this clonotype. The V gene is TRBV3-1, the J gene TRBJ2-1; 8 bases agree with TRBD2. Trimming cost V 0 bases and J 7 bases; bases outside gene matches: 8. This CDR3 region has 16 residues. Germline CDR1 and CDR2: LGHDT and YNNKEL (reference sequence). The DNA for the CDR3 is TGTGCCAGCAGCCAAGATGGGAGTAGCGGGATGAATGAGCAGTTCTTC. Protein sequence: CASSQDGSSGMNEQFF.

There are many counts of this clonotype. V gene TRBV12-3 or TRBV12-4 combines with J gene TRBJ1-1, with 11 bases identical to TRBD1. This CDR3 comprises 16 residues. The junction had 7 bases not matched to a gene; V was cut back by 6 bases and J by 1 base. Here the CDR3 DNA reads TGTGCCAGCAGGCTCCCAGGGACAGGGGGGAACACTGAAGCTTTCTTT. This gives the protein CASRLPGTGGNTEAFF.

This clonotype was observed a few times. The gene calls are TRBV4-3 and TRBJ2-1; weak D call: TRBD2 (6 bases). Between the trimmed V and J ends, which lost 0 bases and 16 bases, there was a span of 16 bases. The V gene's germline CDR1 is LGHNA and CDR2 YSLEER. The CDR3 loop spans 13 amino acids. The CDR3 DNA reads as TGCGCCAGCAGCCAAGAGAGAGAGACTAGGAAATTCTTC. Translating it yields CASSQERETRKFF.

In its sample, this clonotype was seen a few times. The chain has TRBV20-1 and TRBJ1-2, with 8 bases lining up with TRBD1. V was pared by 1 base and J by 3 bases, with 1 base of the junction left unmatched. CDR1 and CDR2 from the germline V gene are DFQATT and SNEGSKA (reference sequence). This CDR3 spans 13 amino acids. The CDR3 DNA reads TGCAGTGCTAGAGCGGACAGGGACTATGGCTACACCTTC. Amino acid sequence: CSARADRDYGYTF.

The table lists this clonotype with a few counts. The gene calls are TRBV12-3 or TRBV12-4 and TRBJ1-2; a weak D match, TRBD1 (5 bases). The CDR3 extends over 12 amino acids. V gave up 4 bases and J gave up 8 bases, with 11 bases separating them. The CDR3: CASSSRGDGYTF. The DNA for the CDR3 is TGTGCCAGCAGTTCGAGGGGAGACGGCTACACCTTC.